This entry lists 13 T cell receptor beta chains sequenced from one sample in a study of T cells expressing NK-cell markers (dated by TCRdb to the early 2020s). Library method: 5' RACE. Sequencer: Illumina HiSeq 2000. The reads underwent TCRdb reprocessing, giving one record for each CDR3 protein sequence and no DNA. The sample has over 350,000 distinct CDR3 sequences on record. The ten most abundant clones make up about 10% of the sample. Material for sequencing was blood T cells: a sorted CD56 or NKG2C T cell subset, CD4+ or CD8+ T cells, or bulk PBMC T cells (not recorded which). Receptors originate from a woman in her forties or fifties in good health. Donor details come from another sample of the same person, matched by shared clones.

This chain joins TRBV19 and TRBJ2-1; with no DNA, the TCRdb D assignment of TRBD1 cannot be verified. Looked up from germline, CDR1 is LNHDA and CDR2 is SQIVND (reference sequence). The CDR3 consists of 15 residues. The chain's CDR3 is CASKSGTGVHNEQFF.

The V gene is TRBV11-1, the J gene TRBJ2-2; TCRdb selects TRBD2, and the lack of DNA leaves this call unchecked. Germline assignment: CDR1 SGHAT and CDR2 FQDESV (reference sequence). The CDR3 sequence is 15 residues long. CDR3 amino acids: CASSLQRVNTGELFF.

The rearrangement uses TRBV5-1 and TRBJ2-1; TCRdb returns TRBD2, unconfirmable since there is no DNA. Germline CDR1 reads SGHRS; CDR2 reads YFSETQ. CDR3 size: 14 residues. The CDR3 is CASSLADSHNEQFF.

V usage is TRBV7-9 and J usage is TRBJ2-3; checking the TCRdb D call of TRBD2 is not possible without DNA. CDR3 size: 14 residues. Per germline, CDR1 SEHNR and CDR2 FQNEAQ (reference sequence). Here the CDR3 reads CARGSGELTDTQYF. Filled out from reference TRBV7-9 and TRBJ2-3, the complete variable domain reads DTGVSQNPRHKITKRGQNVTFRCDPISEHNRLYWYRQTLGQGPEFLTYFQNEAQLEKSRLLSDRFSAERPKGSFSTLEIQRTEQGDSAMYLCARGSGELTDTQYFGPGTRLTVL.

The chain joins TRBV15 to TRBJ2-1. The CDR3 covers 13 residues. Germline V gives CDR1 LNHNV, CDR2 YYDKDF (reference sequence). CDR3: CATSRRDGDEQFF.

The chain joins TRBV24-1 to TRBJ1-5; TCRdb selects TRBD1, and the lack of DNA leaves this call unchecked. Germline CDR1 KGHDR, CDR2 SFDVKD. CDR3 length: 15 amino acids. The CDR3 spells CATSDGGVSNQPQHF.

The V call is TRBV20-1, the J call TRBJ2-1; checking the TCRdb D call of TRBD2 is not possible without DNA. The CDR3 runs 15 residues. Germline V CDR1 and CDR2: DFQATT, SNEGSKA (reference sequence). This CDR3 reads CSARDSSGPLDEQFF.

The rearrangement joins TRBV29-1 to TRBJ1-1. Germline CDR1 and CDR2: SQVTM and ANQGSEA. CDR3 length equals 11 residues. The CDR3 protein is CSVLGSAEAFF.

The rearrangement links TRBV5-1 to TRBJ2-1. Germline values: CDR1 SGHRS, CDR2 YFSETQ. The CDR3 consists of 12 residues. The CDR3 reads CASSLISNEQFF.

The chain uses TRBV20-1 and TRBJ2-1; TCRdb's D call, TRBD2, is unchecked because there is no DNA. CDR1 is DFQATT, CDR2 SNEGSKA, per germline (reference sequence). The CDR3 loop spans 13 amino acids. CDR3 sequence reads: CSAPTSGGTRQFF.

The rearrangement uses TRBV7-2 and TRBJ1-4; with no DNA, the TCRdb D assignment of TRBD1 cannot be verified. The CDR3 is made up of 15 amino acids. The germline V gene has CDR1 SGHTA and CDR2 FQGNSA. CDR3 sequence: CASSLRDSSYEKLFF.

V gene TRBV4-1 combines with J gene TRBJ2-1. The CDR3 has 12 residues. The V gene's germline CDR1 is MGHRA and CDR2 YSYEKL. The CDR3 sequence: CASLSSYNEQFF.

V usage is TRBV5-6 and J usage is TRBJ2-3; TCRdb outputs TRBD2, but without DNA this stays unchecked. Germline-derived CDR1 and CDR2 are SGHDT and YYEEEE. The CDR3 length is 14 residues. CDR3 loop: CASNGGYSTDTQYF.